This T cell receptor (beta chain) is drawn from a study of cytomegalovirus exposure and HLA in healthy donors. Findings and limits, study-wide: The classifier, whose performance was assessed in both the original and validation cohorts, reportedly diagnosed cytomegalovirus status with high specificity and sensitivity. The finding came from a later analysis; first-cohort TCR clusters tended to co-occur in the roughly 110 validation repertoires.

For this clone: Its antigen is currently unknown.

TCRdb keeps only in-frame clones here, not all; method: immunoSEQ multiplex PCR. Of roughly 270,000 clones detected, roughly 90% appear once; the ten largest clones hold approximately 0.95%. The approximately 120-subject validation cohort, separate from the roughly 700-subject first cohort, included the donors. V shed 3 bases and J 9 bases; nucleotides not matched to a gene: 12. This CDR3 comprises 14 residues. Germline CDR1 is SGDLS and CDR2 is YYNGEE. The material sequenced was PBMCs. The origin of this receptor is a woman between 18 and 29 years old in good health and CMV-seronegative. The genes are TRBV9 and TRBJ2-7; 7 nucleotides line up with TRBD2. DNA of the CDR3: TGTGCCAGCAGCGGAAGCGGGGTGGCCGGGGTGCAGTACTTC. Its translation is CASSGSGVAGVQYF.